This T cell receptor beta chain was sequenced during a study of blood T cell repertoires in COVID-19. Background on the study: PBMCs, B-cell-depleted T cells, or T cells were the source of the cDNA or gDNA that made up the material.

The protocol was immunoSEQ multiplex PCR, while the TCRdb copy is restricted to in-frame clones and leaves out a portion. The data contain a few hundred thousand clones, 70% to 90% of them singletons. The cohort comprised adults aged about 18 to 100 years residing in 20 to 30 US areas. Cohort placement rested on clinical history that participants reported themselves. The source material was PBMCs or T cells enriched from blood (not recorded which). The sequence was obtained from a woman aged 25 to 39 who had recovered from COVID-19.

The chain's CDR3 is CAAGGGLVNTEAFF. The DNA of the CDR3 is TGCGCCGCTGGTGGGGGGTTAGTGAACACTGAAGCTTTCTTT. The rearrangement joins TRBV4-1 to TRBJ1-1; a possible D gene is TRBD1 (5 bases). CDR1 MGHRA and CDR2 YSYEKL come from the germline V gene. The V and J ends lost 11 bases and 0 bases respectively, with 16 bases between them. The CDR3 consists of 14 residues.